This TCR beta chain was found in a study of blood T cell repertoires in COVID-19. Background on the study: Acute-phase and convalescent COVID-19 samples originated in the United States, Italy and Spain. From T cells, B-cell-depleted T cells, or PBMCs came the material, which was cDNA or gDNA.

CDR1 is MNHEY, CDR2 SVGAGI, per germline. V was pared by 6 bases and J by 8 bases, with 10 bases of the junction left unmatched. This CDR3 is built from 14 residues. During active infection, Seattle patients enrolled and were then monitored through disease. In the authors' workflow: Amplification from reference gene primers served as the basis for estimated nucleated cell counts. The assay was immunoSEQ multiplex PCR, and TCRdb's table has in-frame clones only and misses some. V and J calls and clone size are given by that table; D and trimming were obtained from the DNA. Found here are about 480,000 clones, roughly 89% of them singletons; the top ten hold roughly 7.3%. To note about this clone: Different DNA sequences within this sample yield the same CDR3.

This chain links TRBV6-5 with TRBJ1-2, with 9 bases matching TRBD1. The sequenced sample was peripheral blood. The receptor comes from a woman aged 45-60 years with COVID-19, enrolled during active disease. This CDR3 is CASRRSQGAWGYTF. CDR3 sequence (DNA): TGTGCCAGCAGACGATCACAGGGGGCCTGGGGCTACACCTTC.